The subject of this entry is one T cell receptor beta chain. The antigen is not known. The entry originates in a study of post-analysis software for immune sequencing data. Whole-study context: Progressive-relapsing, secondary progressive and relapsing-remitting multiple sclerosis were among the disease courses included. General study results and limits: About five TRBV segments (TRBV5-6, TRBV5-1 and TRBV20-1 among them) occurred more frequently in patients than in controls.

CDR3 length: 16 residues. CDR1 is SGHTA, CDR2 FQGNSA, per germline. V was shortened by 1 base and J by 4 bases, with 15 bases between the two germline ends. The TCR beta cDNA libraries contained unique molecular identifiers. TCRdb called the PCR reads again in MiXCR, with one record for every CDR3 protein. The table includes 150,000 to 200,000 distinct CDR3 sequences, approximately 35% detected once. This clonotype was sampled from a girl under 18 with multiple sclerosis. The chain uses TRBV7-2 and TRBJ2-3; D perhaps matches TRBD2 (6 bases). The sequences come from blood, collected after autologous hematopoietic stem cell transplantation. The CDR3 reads CASSLDITGVADTQYF. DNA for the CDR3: TGTGCCAGCAGCTTAGATATCACGGGAGTGGCAGATACGCAGTATTTT.